The rows below give T cell receptor beta chains drawn from one sample of a study of T-cell memory formation after mild COVID-19. Each CDR3 protein gets one entry after TCRdb re-called the 5' RACE reads with MiXCR. The table shows some 48,000 distinct CDR3 sequences, with roughly an eighth occurring only once. The sequenced sample was PBMCs or a T cell subset sorted from them (not recorded which). These receptors were collected from a man between 18 and 29 years old who had mild COVID-19 (a few samples of this study predate the infection). Cell type and time point are not known. Each CDR3 is given with its conserved first and last residue. A D gene is named only where the DNA matches it firmly. Rows give clone size only sometimes, using once, few, many, or a class for an expanded clone.

j_gene: TRBJ1-1; v_gene: TRBV6-5; d_gene: NA; abundance: NA; CDR3aa: CASTRGGTNTEAFF; CDR3nt: TGTGCCAGCACCCGGGGAGGGACGAACACTGAAGCTTTCTTT
j_gene: TRBJ2-3; v_gene: TRBV29-1; d_gene: TRBD1; abundance: many; CDR3aa: CSVEVWDRTGTDTQYF; CDR3nt: TGCAGCGTTGAAGTATGGGACAGGACAGGTACAGATACGCAGTATTTT
j_gene: TRBJ1-1; v_gene: TRBV30; d_gene: NA; abundance: NA; CDR3aa: CAWSVQGSPRAFF; CDR3nt: TGTGCCTGGAGTGTCCAGGGTTCCCCCCGGGCTTTCTTT
j_gene: TRBJ2-1; v_gene: TRBV2; d_gene: TRBD2; abundance: NA; CDR3aa: CASSVAGGQNEQFF; CDR3nt: TGTGCCAGCAGTGTAGCGGGGGGGCAAAATGAGCAGTTCTTC
j_gene: TRBJ1-3; v_gene: TRBV7-9; d_gene: NA; abundance: once; CDR3aa: CASSPPLGASGNTIYF; CDR3nt: TGTGCCAGCAGCCCCCCCCTGGGGGCCTCTGGAAACACCATATATTTT
j_gene: TRBJ2-5; v_gene: TRBV6-1; d_gene: TRBD2; abundance: NA; CDR3aa: CASSGTLAGGKTQYF; CDR3nt: TGTGCCAGCAGTGGAACGCTAGCGGGGGGAAAGACCCAGTACTTC
j_gene: TRBJ2-1; v_gene: TRBV5-4; d_gene: TRBD2; abundance: few; CDR3aa: CASNRILAGGLNEQFF; CDR3nt: TGTGCCAGCAATAGGATACTAGCGGGGGGCCTAAATGAGCAGTTCTTC
j_gene: TRBJ1-6; v_gene: TRBV6-5; d_gene: NA; abundance: many; CDR3aa: CASSYSFAGGTGSPLHF; CDR3nt: TGTGCCAGCAGTTATTCGTTCGCAGGAGGGACGGGATCACCCCTCCACTTT
j_gene: TRBJ2-1; v_gene: TRBV5-1; d_gene: NA; abundance: many; CDR3aa: CASSFGGLNGVEQFF; CDR3nt: TGCGCCAGCAGCTTCGGGGGTTTGAACGGGGTTGAGCAGTTCTTC
j_gene: TRBJ1-2; v_gene: TRBV14; d_gene: TRBD1; abundance: NA; CDR3aa: CASSPRTGHGYTF; CDR3nt: TGTGCCAGCAGCCCGAGGACAGGGCATGGCTACACCTTC
j_gene: TRBJ1-2; v_gene: TRBV7-2; d_gene: NA; abundance: NA; CDR3aa: CASSSNSAARGYTF; CDR3nt: TGTGCCAGCAGCTCGAACAGCGCGGCGAGGGGCTACACCTTC
j_gene: TRBJ2-3; v_gene: TRBV11-3; d_gene: NA; abundance: few; CDR3aa: CASSTGPSDTQYF; CDR3nt: TGTGCCAGCAGCACAGGCCCGTCAGATACGCAGTATTTT
j_gene: TRBJ2-6; v_gene: TRBV3-1; d_gene: NA; abundance: few; CDR3aa: CASTSSGANVLTF; CDR3nt: TGTGCCAGCACGAGTTCTGGGGCCAACGTCCTGACTTTC
j_gene: TRBJ2-7; v_gene: TRBV5-1; d_gene: TRBD1; abundance: many; CDR3aa: CASSLGDRGEQYF; CDR3nt: TGCGCCAGCAGCTTGGGGGACAGGGGCGAGCAGTACTTC
j_gene: TRBJ2-3; v_gene: TRBV20-1; d_gene: NA; abundance: medium-sized; CDR3aa: CSATASGAGSDTQYF; CDR3nt: TGCAGTGCTACCGCCTCGGGGGCCGGATCAGATACGCAGTATTTT
j_gene: TRBJ2-2; v_gene: TRBV7-8; d_gene: TRBD2; abundance: many; CDR3aa: CASSLGLLAGGLGTGELFF; CDR3nt: TGTGCCAGCAGCTTAGGGTTGCTAGCGGGGGGGCTAGGCACCGGGGAGCTGTTTTTT
j_gene: TRBJ2-1; v_gene: TRBV4-3; d_gene: TRBD2; abundance: many; CDR3aa: CASSTERGRDEQFF; CDR3nt: TGCGCCAGCAGCACGGAACGAGGGAGGGATGAGCAGTTCTTC
j_gene: TRBJ2-1; v_gene: TRBV15; d_gene: TRBD1; abundance: NA; CDR3aa: CATSSWTGWDSYNEQFF; CDR3nt: TGTGCCACCAGCAGTTGGACAGGTTGGGACTCCTACAATGAGCAGTTCTTC
j_gene: TRBJ2-1; v_gene: TRBV7-9; d_gene: TRBD1; abundance: few; CDR3aa: CASSLPGQGKGKQFF; CDR3nt: TGTGCCAGCAGCTTACCCGGACAGGGGAAGGGGAAGCAGTTCTTC
j_gene: TRBJ1-2; v_gene: TRBV7-2; d_gene: TRBD1; abundance: few; CDR3aa: CASSFPYRGGYTF; CDR3nt: TGTGCCAGCAGCTTCCCATACAGGGGAGGCTACACCTTC
j_gene: TRBJ2-5; v_gene: TRBV5-1; d_gene: NA; abundance: NA; CDR3aa: CASSFQEAETQYF; CDR3nt: TGCGCCAGCAGCTTTCAGGAGGCCGAGACCCAGTACTTC
j_gene: TRBJ1-3; v_gene: TRBV6-5; d_gene: NA; abundance: few; CDR3aa: CASIPTGTPSGNTIYF; CDR3nt: TGTGCCAGCATCCCGACAGGAACGCCCTCTGGAAACACCATATATTTT
j_gene: TRBJ1-2; v_gene: TRBV5-1; d_gene: NA; abundance: few; CDR3aa: CASSQSGFDYGYTF; CDR3nt: TGCGCCAGCAGCCAATCAGGGTTTGACTATGGCTACACCTTC
j_gene: TRBJ2-3; v_gene: TRBV3-1; d_gene: NA; abundance: NA; CDR3aa: CASSPGDTQYF; CDR3nt: TGTGCCAGCAGCCCTGGAGATACGCAGTATTTT
j_gene: TRBJ1-5; v_gene: TRBV5-7; d_gene: NA; abundance: NA; CDR3aa: CASNIGVNQPQHF; CDR3nt: TGTGCCAGCAACATCGGGGTCAATCAGCCCCAGCATTTT
j_gene: TRBJ2-4; v_gene: TRBV5-1; d_gene: NA; abundance: few; CDR3aa: CASSPIRSFKNIQYF; CDR3nt: TGCGCCAGCAGCCCCATTAGGTCGTTTAAAAACATTCAGTACTTC
j_gene: TRBJ2-3; v_gene: TRBV24-1; d_gene: TRBD1; abundance: few; CDR3aa: CATSGSDRGITDTQYF; CDR3nt: TGTGCCACCAGTGGATCGGACAGGGGCATCACAGATACGCAGTATTTT
j_gene: TRBJ1-6; v_gene: TRBV5-1; d_gene: NA; abundance: many; CDR3aa: CASSSRRARNSPLHF; CDR3nt: TGCGCCAGCAGCTCCCGCAGGGCCCGTAATTCACCCCTCCACTTT
j_gene: TRBJ2-4; v_gene: TRBV11-2; d_gene: TRBD2; abundance: many; CDR3aa: CASSENSGGVGIQYF; CDR3nt: TGTGCCAGCAGCGAAAATAGCGGGGGGGTCGGCATTCAGTACTTC
j_gene: TRBJ2-1; v_gene: TRBV20-1; d_gene: TRBD2; abundance: many; CDR3aa: CSAPLAGGLLGEQFF; CDR3nt: TGCAGTGCTCCCTTAGCGGGGGGTCTCCTGGGTGAGCAGTTCTTC
j_gene: TRBJ2-7; v_gene: TRBV4-2; d_gene: NA; abundance: many; CDR3aa: CASSQAPALGEQYF; CDR3nt: TGTGCCAGCAGCCAAGCACCGGCTCTGGGTGAGCAGTACTTC
j_gene: TRBJ2-1; v_gene: TRBV5-4; d_gene: NA; abundance: NA; CDR3aa: CASSLGTGNHYNEQFF; CDR3nt: TGTGCCAGCAGCTTGGGGACGGGGAACCACTACAATGAGCAGTTCTTC
j_gene: TRBJ2-2; v_gene: TRBV7-2; d_gene: NA; abundance: many; CDR3aa: CASTIMGGSGELFF; CDR3nt: TGTGCCAGCACCATTATGGGGGGCTCCGGGGAGCTGTTTTTT
j_gene: TRBJ1-6; v_gene: TRBV5-5; d_gene: NA; abundance: few; CDR3aa: CASSLEYGSPLHF; CDR3nt: TGTGCCAGCAGCTTGGAGTACGGTTCACCCCTCCACTTT
j_gene: TRBJ2-3; v_gene: TRBV20-1; d_gene: TRBD2; abundance: many; CDR3aa: CSVEGGGAADTQYF; CDR3nt: TGCAGTGTCGAGGGCGGGGGGGCGGCAGATACGCAGTATTTT
j_gene: TRBJ2-3; v_gene: TRBV6-2/TRBV6-3; d_gene: NA; abundance: NA; CDR3aa: CASSPGTENTDTQCF; CDR3nt: TGTGCCAGCAGCCCCGGGACGGAGAACACAGATACGCAGTGTTTT
j_gene: TRBJ2-3; v_gene: TRBV5-1; d_gene: TRBD2; abundance: NA; CDR3aa: CASSETSGQDTQYF; CDR3nt: TGCGCCAGCAGCGAAACTAGCGGGCAGGATACGCAGTATTTT
j_gene: TRBJ2-1; v_gene: TRBV7-6; d_gene: NA; abundance: many; CDR3aa: CASSLAMGTEQFF; CDR3nt: TGTGCCAGCAGCTTAGCGATGGGGACTGAGCAGTTCTTC
j_gene: TRBJ1-4; v_gene: TRBV4-1; d_gene: TRBD1; abundance: few; CDR3aa: CASSPYRGKTNEKLFF; CDR3nt: TGCGCCAGCAGCCCCTACAGGGGTAAAACTAATGAAAAACTGTTTTTT
j_gene: TRBJ1-5; v_gene: TRBV6-6; d_gene: NA; abundance: NA; CDR3aa: CASSDYGQPQHF; CDR3nt: TGTGCCAGCAGCGACTACGGGCAGCCCCAGCATTTT
j_gene: TRBJ2-3; v_gene: TRBV7-2; d_gene: TRBD1; abundance: many; CDR3aa: CASSFTLTGTGGTDTQYF; CDR3nt: TGTGCCAGCAGCTTCACCCTGACCGGGACAGGGGGGACAGATACGCAGTATTTT
j_gene: TRBJ2-1; v_gene: TRBV12-3/TRBV12-4; d_gene: NA; abundance: NA; CDR3aa: CASSSRGPYEQFF; CDR3nt: TGTGCCAGCAGTTCCCGGGGCCCCTATGAGCAGTTCTTC
j_gene: TRBJ1-1; v_gene: TRBV5-6; d_gene: NA; abundance: NA; CDR3aa: CASSLGVTEAFF; CDR3nt: TGTGCCAGCAGCCTGGGGGTCACTGAAGCTTTCTTT
j_gene: TRBJ2-5; v_gene: TRBV6-2/TRBV6-3; d_gene: TRBD2; abundance: NA; CDR3aa: CASSWTSGGLKETQYF; CDR3nt: TGTGCCAGCAGTTGGACTAGCGGGGGCCTCAAAGAGACCCAGTACTTC